This T cell receptor (beta chain) was identified during a study of identical twins. Notes on the study in general: Twin-shared out-of-frame alpha sequences were enriched for low generation probability. Invariant MAIT and iNKT cells could partly confound zero-insertion analyses.

This clonotype appeared a few times. Its antigen is not known. Germline V CDR1 and CDR2: MGHRA, YSYEKL. This CDR3 has 14 amino acids. Trimming pared 0 bases from V and 3 bases from J, leaving 8 bases between. One entry per CDR3 protein results from TCRdb running MiXCR on the 5' RACE reads. The sample carries some 240,000 distinct CDR3 sequences, approximately 10% recorded once. Sequencing was done on a sample of memory T cells sorted from blood. The J gene is TRBJ1-1, the V gene TRBV4-1; no reliable D call. This TCR was recovered from a man aged 50-60 years in good health. The CDR3 DNA reads TGCGCCAGCAGCCAAGATTTAAGGGACACTGAAGCTTTCTTT. It encodes CASSQDLRDTEAFF.